Listed below are T cell receptor beta chains from one sample, sequenced in a study of Ad26.COV2.S vaccination and SARS-CoV-2 variants. The repertoire was sequenced with immunoSEQ multiplex PCR; TCRdb's copy has only in-frame clones and lacks some. Here the sample spans some 340,000 clones, 85% being singletons. The sequencing here drew on peripheral blood, taken in a trial of Ad26.COV2.S vaccine versus placebo. These receptors were taken from a person aged 18-65 years who received the Ad26.COV2.S COVID-19 vaccine or a placebo. Both conserved end residues are part of each CDR3. Each record gives: J gene, V gene, clone size, D gene, CDR3 protein, CDR3 DNA. A D gene is named only where the DNA matches it firmly. Part of the rows lack a size; the others show once, few, many or a class for expanded clones.

TRBJ1-1	TRBV2	NA	NA	CASRETYTTNTEAFF	TGTGCCAGCAGGGAGACCTACACCACGAACACTGAAGCTTTCTTT
TRBJ1-1	TRBV28	NA	NA	CASSSAGRGNTEAFF	TGTGCCAGCAGTTCAGCGGGCCGTGGGAACACTGAAGCTTTCTTT
TRBJ2-7	TRBV3-1/TRBV3-2	NA	NA	CASSQVENEQYF	TGTGCCAGCAGCCAAGTCGAAAACGAGCAGTACTTC
TRBJ1-3	TRBV5-1	NA	NA	CASSPLGGSGNTIYF	TGCGCCAGCAGCCCTCTCGGGGGCTCTGGAAACACCATATATTTT
TRBJ1-1	TRBV29-1	NA	NA	CSVWGGVPEAFF	TGCAGCGTTTGGGGGGGTGTCCCTGAAGCTTTCTTT
TRBJ2-7	TRBV9	NA	TRBD1	CASSVGPGTGIDEQYF	TGTGCCAGCAGCGTAGGGCCGGGGACAGGGATTGACGAGCAGTACTTC
TRBJ2-1	TRBV5-6	NA	NA	CASSEIGGFWNEQFF	TGTGCCAGCAGTGAGATTGGGGGTTTTTGGAATGAGCAGTTCTTC
TRBJ2-7	TRBV28	NA	TRBD2	CASSLKRGLYEQYF	TGTGCCAGCAGCCTAAAGCGGGGGCTCTACGAGCAGTACTTC
TRBJ1-2	TRBV27	NA	NA	CASRKRMDTFDPYGYTF	TGTGCCAGCAGGAAAAGAATGGACACATTCGACCCATATGGCTACACCTTC
TRBJ2-7	TRBV2	NA	NA	CASSDWAGLEQYF	TGTGCCAGCAGTGATTGGGCGGGTCTCGAGCAGTACTTC
TRBJ1-2	TRBV27	NA	NA	CASSLRVGREGYTF	TGTGCCAGCAGTTTGAGGGTGGGGCGCGAGGGCTACACCTTC
TRBJ1-6	TRBV6-2/TRBV6-3	NA	NA	CASSYDGNSPLHF	TGTGCCAGCAGTTACGACGGGAATTCACCCCTCCACTTT
TRBJ2-7	TRBV7-6	NA	TRBD1	CASSLAGTGTSEQYF	TGTGCCAGCAGCTTAGCCGGGACAGGGACGAGTGAGCAGTACTTC
TRBJ1-1	TRBV7-3	NA	NA	CASSAQGNTEAFF	TGTGCCAGCAGCGCCCAGGGGAACACTGAAGCTTTCTTT
TRBJ2-2	TRBV7-6	NA	NA	CASSLPEKDRNTGELFF	TGTGCCAGCAGCTTACCAGAAAAAGACAGAAACACCGGGGAGCTGTTTTTT
TRBJ2-1	TRBV7-9	NA	NA	CASSSNKDRIYYNEQFF	TGTGCCAGCAGCTCAAACAAGGACAGAATCTACTACAATGAGCAGTTCTTC
TRBJ1-5	TRBV4-2	NA	TRBD1	CASSPRGTGDNQPQHF	TGTGCCAGCAGCCCCCGTGGGACAGGGGACAATCAGCCCCAGCATTTT
TRBJ1-1	TRBV30	NA	NA	CAWGQRNTEAFF	TGTGCCTGGGGACAGAGGAACACTGAAGCTTTCTTT
TRBJ2-3	TRBV6-4	NA	TRBD2	CASSESGGAGDTQYF	TGTGCCAGCAGTGAATCGGGGGGGGCTGGAGATACGCAGTATTTT
TRBJ2-7	TRBV27	NA	NA	CASSPLPDSLYEQYF	TGTGCCAGCAGTCCCCTTCCGGACAGCCTATACGAGCAGTACTTC
TRBJ1-2	TRBV5-1	NA	NA	CASTRYAQDYGYTF	TGCGCCAGCACCAGGTATGCACAGGACTATGGCTACACCTTC
TRBJ1-2	TRBV19	NA	NA	CASRRTQHLTNYGYTF	TGTGCCAGCCGACGGACACAACACCTTACGAACTATGGCTACACCTTC
TRBJ2-5	TRBV6-6	NA	NA	CASSVTQETQYF	TGTGCCAGCAGTGTGACTCAAGAGACCCAGTACTTC
TRBJ2-7	TRBV6-2/TRBV6-3	NA	NA	CASSYRGRRYF	TGTGCCAGCAGTTACCGGGGACGGAGGTACTTC
TRBJ2-5	TRBV19	NA	TRBD1	CASSLGQGGETQYF	TGTGCCAGTAGTTTGGGACAGGGTGGAGAGACCCAGTACTTC
TRBJ1-1	TRBV5-1	NA	TRBD1	CASSRQGSTEAFF	TGCGCCAGCAGCCGACAGGGCAGCACTGAAGCTTTCTTT
TRBJ1-5	TRBV28	NA	NA	CASTLGGLNQPQHF	TGTGCCAGCACCCTGGGGGGGTTGAATCAGCCCCAGCATTTT
TRBJ2-3	TRBV14	NA	TRBD2	CASSHDGLAGGTDTQYF	TGTGCCAGCAGCCATGACGGACTAGCGGGGGGCACAGATACGCAGTATTTT
TRBJ1-2	TRBV13	NA	TRBD1	CASSSAQGGGYGYTF	TGTGCCAGCAGCTCCGCCCAGGGGGGGGGCTATGGCTACACCTTC
TRBJ2-1	TRBV28	once	TRBD2	CASSLGLAGSYNEQFF	TGTGCCAGCAGTCTCGGACTAGCGGGGTCCTACAATGAGCAGTTCTTC
TRBJ2-7	TRBV18	NA	NA	CASSPNRQDEQYF	TGTGCCAGCTCACCAAACAGACAAGACGAGCAGTACTTC
TRBJ2-3	TRBV9	NA	TRBD1	CASSPGLLTGVSADTQYF	TGTGCCAGCAGCCCCGGACTTTTGACAGGGGTGAGTGCGGATACGCAGTATTTT
TRBJ2-7	TRBV19	NA	NA	CASSPTGSGYEQYF	TGTGCCAGTAGCCCGACAGGGAGCGGGTACGAGCAGTACTTC
TRBJ1-5	TRBV6-2/TRBV6-3	NA	TRBD1	CASSRGTGEQPQHF	TGTGCCAGCAGCCGCGGGACAGGGGAACAGCCCCAGCATTTT
TRBJ2-3	TRBV7-2	NA	NA	CASSLGVAYSTDTQYF	TGTGCCAGCAGCTTAGGTGTAGCTTACTCCACAGATACGCAGTATTTT